The 16 T cell receptor beta chains below were found in one sample sequenced in a study of blood T cell repertoires in COVID-19. TCRdb keeps only in-frame clones here, not all; method: immunoSEQ multiplex PCR. The sample lists over 150,000 clones; roughly 82% were seen once. The specimen was peripheral blood. These receptors came from a human donor in a cohort sampled during active COVID-19.

The genes are TRBV27 and TRBJ2-1, with 9 bases fitting TRBD2. This CDR3 comprises 14 residues. J gave up 8 bases and V 5 bases, and 7 bases lay outside the gene matches. Germline CDR1 reads MNHEY; CDR2 reads SMNVEV (reference sequence). The CDR3 sequence: CASSPGLAVDEQFF. CDR3 DNA sequence: TGTGCCAGCAGTCCGGGACTAGCTGTCGATGAGCAGTTCTTC.

The rearrangement uses TRBV7-9 and TRBJ2-4; D is possibly TRBD1 (6 bases). The CDR3 contains 18 residues. Trimming left V 3 bases short and J 0 bases short, with 18 bases between. CDR1 is SEHNR and CDR2 is FQNEAQ in the germline V gene (reference sequence). Written as DNA, the CDR3 is TGTGCCAGCAGCTTCAATAGAAGCAGGGGCCGAGCCAAAAACATTCAGTACTTC. This translates into CASSFNRSRGRAKNIQYF.

The chain joins TRBV6-5 to TRBJ2-1, with 9 nucleotides matching TRBD2. This CDR3 region has 15 residues. The junction had 15 bases not matched to a gene; V was cut back by 8 bases and J by 10 bases. Germline loops: CDR1 MNHEY, CDR2 SVGAGI. The CDR3 region is CASWTSGRPYGEQFF. As DNA, the CDR3 is TGTGCCAGCTGGACCAGCGGGAGGCCCTACGGGGAGCAGTTCTTC.

V is TRBV5-1 and J is TRBJ2-7; 8 positions match TRBD1. The V gene end was trimmed by 0 bases and the J gene end by 3 bases; junction bases not matched to a gene: 5. Germline V CDR1 and CDR2: SGHRS, YFSETQ. The CDR3 totals 15 residues. In DNA, the CDR3 is TGCGCCAGCAGCTTGGGGACAGGGTTTCTCTACGAGCAGTACTTC. This sequence encodes CASSLGTGFLYEQYF.

The genes are TRBV2 and TRBJ1-2; TRBD1 matches 7 bases. CDR3 length: 12 amino acids. Germline loops: CDR1 SNHLY, CDR2 FYNNEI. V trimming: 4 bases; J trimming: 10 bases; junction bases outside the gene matches: 6. CDR3 bases: TGTGCCAGCAGTGCAAACAGGGGCCCCTACACCTTC. This gives the protein CASSANRGPYTF.

The J gene is TRBJ2-1, the V gene TRBV30, with TRBD2 matching over 9 bases. The junction had 11 bases not matched to a gene; V was cut back by 2 bases and J by 3 bases. Germline V gene data show CDR1 as GTSNPN and CDR2 as SVGIG (reference sequence). This CDR3 is 17 amino acids long. CDR3 DNA sequence: TGTGCCTGGAGTACCCAGGGCGGGAGGGGGGTCTACAATGAGCAGTTCTTC. Protein: CAWSTQGGRGVYNEQFF.

The V gene is TRBV5-1, the J gene TRBJ2-1, with 10 bases that match TRBD2. The germline V gene encodes CDR1 SGHRS and CDR2 YFSETQ. V dropped 4 bases and J dropped 3; count of bases not matched to a gene: 7. The CDR3 runs to 16 residues. The CDR3 loop reads CASSSRTSGIYNEQFF. The DNA for the CDR3 is TGCGCCAGCAGCAGCCGGACTAGCGGAATCTACAATGAGCAGTTCTTC.

This clone was seen repeatedly, ten times or more. The V call is TRBV28, the J call TRBJ2-1, with TRBD2 matching 12 bases. This CDR3 contains 19 residues. V trimming: 4 bases; J trimming: 8 bases; junction bases outside the gene matches: 18. CDR1 and CDR2 (germline): MDHEN, SYDVKM. CDR3 nucleotide sequence: TGTGCCAGCAGTTCACGGGACAGGTCGACTAGCGGGAGTGTCTATGAGCAGTTCTTC. Its translation is CASSSRDRSTSGSVYEQFF. The variable domain in full, completed from reference TRBV28 and TRBJ2-1, reads DVKVTQSSRYLVKRTGEKVFLECVQDMDHENMFWYRQDPGLGLRLIYFSYDVKMKEKGDIPEGYSVSREKKERFSLILESASTNQTSMYLCASSSRDRSTSGSVYEQFFGPGTRLTVL.

This clone has just one count. V is TRBV29-1 and J is TRBJ2-7, with 7 nucleotides matching TRBD1. CDR3 size: 15 residues. Trimming cost V 0 bases and J 3 bases; bases outside gene matches: 8. Germline V gives CDR1 SQVTM, CDR2 ANQGSEA. The CDR3 DNA reads as TGCAGCGTTGAAGACTTCGGGACAGCAAGCTACGAGCAGTACTTC. This translates into CSVEDFGTASYEQYF.

This rearrangement joins TRBV5-1 to TRBJ2-7; D call uncertain. The CDR3 is 13 residues long. Trimming removed 2 bases from V and 3 bases from J, with 9 bases in between. Germline lookup yields CDR1 SGHRS and CDR2 YFSETQ. In nucleotides, the CDR3 is TGCGCCAGCAGCTTCCGACAAAACTACGAGCAGTACTTC. It codes for CASSFRQNYEQYF.

The chain has TRBV30 and TRBJ1-2; D is ambiguous. The CDR3 runs to 14 residues. Germline V gene sequence: CDR1 GTSNPN, CDR2 SVGIG (reference sequence). Between the trimmed V and J ends, which lost 0 bases and 4 bases, there was a span of 12 bases. The CDR3 nucleotides are TGTGCCTGGAGTGTACCGCCATCTAGCTATGGCTACACCTTC. This translates into CAWSVPPSSYGYTF.

This clone has a handful of counts. The V and J genes are TRBV9 and TRBJ2-5; possibly TRBD1 for D (5 bases). Germline V lookup: CDR1 SGDLS, CDR2 YYNGEE. V dropped 2 bases and J dropped 9 bases, with 11 bases sitting between them. The CDR3 runs 12 residues. CDR3 residues: CASSVREGAQYF. CDR3 DNA: TGTGCCAGCAGCGTCAGGGAAGGGGCCCAGTACTTC.

V and J are TRBV5-5 and TRBJ2-7; 7 nucleotides line up with TRBD2. Per germline, CDR1 SGHKS and CDR2 YYEKEE (reference sequence). The trim removed 0 bases at V and 7 bases at J, leaving 10 bases unmatched. This CDR3 spans 15 amino acids. The CDR3 spells CASSLEGGRFWEQYF. The CDR3 DNA reads as TGTGCCAGCAGCTTGGAGGGCGGGAGATTTTGGGAGCAGTACTTC.

This clone was found once. The chain couples TRBV5-1 to TRBJ2-3; D is ambiguous. The CDR3 loop spans 12 amino acids. Germline V lookup: CDR1 SGHRS, CDR2 YFSETQ. Trimming left V 1 base short and J 3 bases short, with 3 bases between. This CDR3 reads CASSLQTDTQYF. DNA for the CDR3: TGCGCCAGCAGCTTGCAAACAGATACGCAGTATTTT.

The chain employs TRBV14 and TRBJ2-2; D is possibly TRBD2 (5 bases). Germline-derived CDR1 and CDR2 are SGHDN and FVKESK. The length of the CDR3 is 15 residues. Trimming took off 1 base at V and 4 bases at J, with 10 bases between the two ends. CDR3 nucleotides: TGTGCCAGCAGCCAAGCCACACTAGGCACCGGGGAGCTGTTTTTT. Residues: CASSQATLGTGELFF.

This clone was seen only once. V usage is TRBV6-5 and J usage is TRBJ2-5; 11 positions agree with TRBD2. The J segment lost 5 bases and the V segment lost 5 bases, leaving 4 bases of the junction unmatched. In germline, CDR1 is MNHEY, CDR2 SVGAGI. This CDR3 is built from 14 residues. CDR3 bases: TGTGCCAGCAGTAGACTAGCGGGAAGGGAGACCCAGTACTTC. This encodes CASSRLAGRETQYF.